This T cell receptor beta chain was identified during a study of T cells of healthy individuals. Per germline, CDR1 MDHEN and CDR2 SYDVKM. Trimming cost V 2 bases and J 0 bases, with 7 bases left between them. This CDR3 comprises 15 residues. Each CDR3 protein is one row after TCRdb ran MiXCR on the 5' RACE reads. This sample has 63,000 or so distinct CDR3 sequences, with 15% to 20% found just once. The source is a human donor in good health. The gene calls are TRBV28 and TRBJ1-4, with TRBD1 as a possible D gene (5 bases). The CDR3 spells CASSLGTATNEKLFF. CDR3 sequence (DNA): TGTGCCAGCAGTTTAGGGACGGCAACTAATGAAAAACTGTTTTTT.